The 24 T cell receptor beta chains reported below all come from one sample, sequenced in a study of cytomegalovirus exposure and HLA in healthy donors. The PCR made use of 60 Vbeta and 13 Jbeta primers. The repertoire was sequenced with immunoSEQ multiplex PCR; TCRdb's copy has only in-frame clones and lacks some. The sample data list approximately 140,000 clones. The sample was PBMCs. Every receptor here comes from a man aged 40-50 years in good health and CMV-seronegative.

This chain connects TRBV5-6 to TRBJ1-5; a weak D match, TRBD1 (5 bases). The CDR3 spans 17 residues. The V end lost 1 base, the J end lost 6 bases, and 20 bases lay between the germline ends. Germline lookup yields CDR1 SGHDT and CDR2 YYEEEE. The CDR3 protein is CASSLRSPIGGGQPQHF. The CDR3 nucleotides read TGTGCCAGCAGCTTGAGGTCCCCCATCGGGGGGGGTCAGCCCCAGCATTTT.

V usage is TRBV6-5 and J usage is TRBJ1-2; weak D call: TRBD1 (6 bases). Trimming cost V 6 bases and J 7 bases, with 12 bases left between them. CDR3 size: 12 residues. The germline gives CDR1 MNHEY, CDR2 SVGAGI. The CDR3 loop is CASRLQGFGYTF. The CDR3 DNA follows: TGTGCCAGCAGGCTCCAGGGGTTTGGCTACACCTTC.

The chain uses TRBV5-5 and TRBJ1-4; D is uncertain. Germline CDR1 and CDR2: SGHKS and YYEKEE (reference sequence). This CDR3 has 15 residues. Trimming removed 1 base from V and 5 bases from J, with 12 bases in between. This chain's CDR3 is CASSLPTAGNEKLFF. The DNA for the CDR3 is TGTGCCAGCAGCTTGCCCACAGCTGGCAATGAAAAACTGTTTTTT.

DNA for the CDR3: TGTGCCAGCATCGGACAGGTCACAGATACGCAGTATTTT. Translated, it gives CASIGQVTDTQYF. The gene calls are TRBV7-9 and TRBJ2-3, with 7 bases identical to TRBD1. This CDR3 spans 13 amino acids. V shed 7 bases and J 2 bases; nucleotides not matched to a gene: 3. Germline lookup yields CDR1 SEHNR and CDR2 FQNEAQ (reference sequence).

The chain has TRBV4-3 and TRBJ2-1; D might be TRBD2 (6 bases). The V gene's germline CDR1 is LGHNA and CDR2 YSLEER. V shed 0 bases and J shed 4 bases, with 13 bases lying between them. The length of the CDR3 is 16 residues. Here the CDR3 DNA reads TGCGCCAGCAGCCAAGATGCCTGGAGGGGTTACAATGAGCAGTTCTTC. Translation gives CASSQDAWRGYNEQFF.

The chain recombines TRBV11-2 with TRBJ2-6; 8 bases are shared with TRBD1. J was trimmed by 2 bases and V by 1 base; bases with no gene match: 4. This CDR3 contains 17 residues. In germline, CDR1 is SGHAT, CDR2 FQNNGV. CDR3 in DNA: TGTGCCAGCAGCTTAGTGGGACAGGCCGCTGGGGCCAACGTCCTGACTTTC. Protein sequence: CASSLVGQAAGANVLTF.

The gene calls are TRBV5-8 and TRBJ1-2; TRBD1 might be the D (5 bases). Trimming cost V 0 bases and J 5 bases, with 8 bases left between them. CDR1 is SGHTS and CDR2 is YDEGEE in the germline V gene. This CDR3 contains 13 residues. The CDR3 bases are TGTGCCAGCAGCTTGGGGGGGACTTATGGCTACACCTTC. Protein product: CASSLGGTYGYTF.

The gene calls are TRBV2 and TRBJ1-1; D gene unclear. CDR3 size: 13 residues. Germline lookup yields CDR1 SNHLY and CDR2 FYNNEI. The V and J ends lost 2 bases and 5 bases respectively, with 9 bases between them. The CDR3 region has the DNA TGTGCCAGCAGTGAACCCGGGGTTACTGAAGCTTTCTTT. This encodes CASSEPGVTEAFF.

V is TRBV5-4 and J is TRBJ1-2; 7 nucleotides match TRBD1. The V and J ends lost 7 bases and 3 bases, in that order; junction bases with no gene match: 15. CDR1 and CDR2 (germline): SGHNT, YYREEE (reference sequence). The CDR3 is 16 amino acids. The CDR3 sequence: CASSRTGRSGDYGYTF. The CDR3 nucleotides read TGTGCCAGCTCCCGGACAGGAAGATCAGGGGACTATGGCTACACCTTC.

The chain has TRBV7-9 and TRBJ1-6, with TRBD1 as a possible D gene (5 bases). This CDR3 contains 14 residues. Germline V gene lookup returns CDR1 SEHNR and CDR2 FQNEAQ (reference sequence). Trimming left V 5 bases short and J 9 bases short, with 14 bases between. The CDR3 bases are TGTGCCAGCAGCCTCCCCCTGGGGGGTTCACCCCTCCACTTT. Its protein is CASSLPLGGSPLHF.

The chain couples TRBV7-7 to TRBJ2-5, with TRBD2 as a possible D gene (5 bases). TRBJ2-7 matches the DNA end more closely, so the J call is doubtful. The CDR3 sequence is 13 residues long. Germline V gene lookup returns CDR1 SSHAT and CDR2 FNYEAQ (reference sequence). The CDR3 coding sequence is TGTGCCAGCAGCAAGACTACCTCCTACGAGCAGTACTTC. Its translation: CASSKTTSYEQYF.

The V call is TRBV7-3, the J call TRBJ2-5; TRBD1 aligns across 7 bases. V lost 3 bases to trimming and J lost 5 bases; unmatched junction nucleotides: 3. Per germline, CDR1 SGHTA and CDR2 FQGTGA. CDR3 length: 13 residues. CDR3 in DNA: TGTGCCAGCAGCTTCAGGGGGACGGAGACCCAGTACTTC. Protein: CASSFRGTETQYF. Together with reference TRBV7-3 and TRBJ2-5, the CDR3 gives the full variable domain: GAGVSQTPSNKVTEKGKYVELRCDPISGHTALYWYRQSLGQGPEFLIYFQGTGAADDSGLPNDRFFAVRPEGSVSTLKIQRTERGDSAVYLCASSFRGTETQYFGPGTRLLVL.

DNA of the CDR3: TGTGCTACGGGACAGGTCCGGAACACTGAAGCTTTCTTT. As protein: CATGQVRNTEAFF. The chain uses TRBV19 and TRBJ1-1; 8 positions match TRBD1. The CDR3 has 13 amino acids. The germline V gene has CDR1 LNHDA and CDR2 SQIVND (reference sequence).

The chain joins TRBV7-9 to TRBJ2-5; 9 bases fit TRBD2. The CDR3 length is 14 residues. CDR1 SEHNR and CDR2 FQNEAQ come from the germline V gene (reference sequence). J lost 2 bases, V lost 5 bases, and 3 bases had no gene match. Here the CDR3 DNA reads TGTGCCAGCAGCGTGACTAGCGGACAAGAGACCCAGTACTTC. Protein sequence: CASSVTSGQETQYF.

The V gene is TRBV11-2, the J gene TRBJ2-7; 7 bases match TRBD1. Germline loops: CDR1 SGHAT, CDR2 FQNNGV. V was clipped by 0 bases and J by 3 bases; unmatched bases: 5. There are 15 residues in the CDR3. The CDR3 is CASSLETGIGYEQYF. The CDR3 DNA is TGTGCCAGCAGCTTAGAGACAGGGATTGGCTACGAGCAGTACTTC.

The rearrangement joins TRBV7-2 to TRBJ1-1; D perhaps matches TRBD1 (6 bases). Trimming took 2 bases from V and 7 from J, leaving 14 bases between them. Germline CDR1 is SGHTA and CDR2 is FQGNSA. The CDR3 has 14 residues. This chain's CDR3 is CASSLTGTSDEAFF. Here the CDR3 DNA reads TGTGCCAGCAGCTTAACAGGGACATCCGATGAAGCTTTCTTT.

This chain connects TRBV6-6 to TRBJ2-7; D is unresolved. CDR1 is MNHNY and CDR2 is SVGAGI in the germline V gene (reference sequence). The V gene lost 0 bases and the J gene lost 6 bases, with 6 bases spanning the gap. The CDR3 is 12 residues long. The DNA of the CDR3 is TGTGCCAGCAGTTACTCGAGGCGCGAGCAGTACTTC. Its protein product is CASSYSRREQYF.

The CDR3 sequence: CATSRDLQGGQPQHF. Here the CDR3 DNA reads TGTGCCACCAGCAGAGATTTACAGGGGGGTCAGCCCCAGCATTTT. The chain carries TRBV15 and TRBJ1-5, with 8 bases aligning to TRBD1. This CDR3 is built from 15 residues. CDR1 and CDR2 from the germline V gene are LNHNV and YYDKDF (reference sequence). Trimming took 0 bases from V and 6 from J; bases not matched to a gene: 4.

This sequence joins TRBV5-6 and TRBJ2-1, with 7 bases identical to TRBD1. Per germline, CDR1 SGHDT and CDR2 YYEEEE. CDR3 length: 13 residues. The trim removed 4 bases at V and 10 bases at J, leaving 8 bases unmatched. The CDR3 nucleotides read TGTGCCAGCAGCGCCTACAGGGGAAGGGAGCAGTTCTTC. It specifies CASSAYRGREQFF. The full variable domain, rest sourced from reference TRBV5-6 and TRBJ2-1, is DAGVTQSPTHLIKTRGQQVTLRCSPKSGHDTVSWYQQALGQGPQFIFQYYEEEERQRGNFPDRFSGHQFPNYSSELNVNALLLGDSALYLCASSAYRGREQFFGPGTRLTVL.

As DNA, the CDR3 is TGTGCCAGCAGTTTAAGGCTAGCGAACTCCCGCACAGATACGCAGTATTTT. Its translation: CASSLRLANSRTDTQYF. The J gene is TRBJ2-3, the V gene TRBV27; D is possibly TRBD2 (6 bases). Germline-derived CDR1 and CDR2 are MNHEY and SMNVEV (reference sequence). The CDR3 length is 17 residues. With 2 bases removed from V and 1 base from J, the gap between germline ends came to 16 bases.

The rearrangement uses TRBV2 and TRBJ1-1; TRBD1 might be the D (6 bases). Germline loops: CDR1 SNHLY, CDR2 FYNNEI. The CDR3 consists of 14 residues. V gave up 5 bases and J gave up 5 bases, with 15 bases separating them. The CDR3 is CASSLGTLATEAFF. The CDR3 bases are TGTGCCAGCAGTCTAGGGACATTGGCGACTGAAGCTTTCTTT.

CDR3 nucleotide sequence: TGTGCCAGCAGTCGGGGGCGCAGGGGGCTGAACAATGAGCAGTTCTTC. It yields the protein CASSRGRRGLNNEQFF. This sequence joins TRBV7-7 and TRBJ2-1; 8 positions match TRBD1. The trim removed 6 bases at V and 5 bases at J, leaving 12 bases unmatched. Germline-derived CDR1 and CDR2 are SSHAT and FNYEAQ (reference sequence). The CDR3 totals 16 residues.

This chain links TRBV19 with TRBJ1-5; D remains unclear. Germline lookup yields CDR1 LNHDA and CDR2 SQIVND (reference sequence). The V end lost 3 bases, the J end lost 2 bases, and 17 bases lay between the germline ends. The CDR3 extends over 17 amino acids. The chain's CDR3 is CASSMQEREGGNQPQHF. The CDR3 DNA is TGTGCCAGTAGTATGCAGGAGAGAGAGGGCGGCAATCAGCCCCAGCATTTT. The full variable domain, completed using reference TRBV19 and TRBJ1-5, is DGGITQSPKYLFRKEGQNVTLSCEQNLNHDAMYWYRQDPGQGLRLIYYSQIVNDFQKGDIAEGYSVSREKKESFPLTVTSAQKNPTAFYLCASSMQEREGGNQPQHFGDGTRLSIL.

The chain carries TRBV10-3 and TRBJ2-2; 7 bases line up with TRBD2. The V gene's germline CDR1 is ENHRY and CDR2 SYGVKD. V lost 2 bases, J lost 6 bases, and 0 bases stayed unmatched. The CDR3 is 13 amino acids. CDR3 sequence reads: CAISEGGAGELFF. The DNA of the CDR3 is TGTGCCATCAGTGAGGGGGGGGCCGGGGAGCTGTTTTTT.